The 22 T cell receptor beta chains given below trace back to one sample, sequenced in a study of CD8 T cells in Susac syndrome. Reverse transcription used roughly 0.45 to 1 ug RNA and random hexamers. TCRdb reprocessed the immunoSEQ multiplex PCR reads with MiXCR, giving one entry per CDR3 protein. The sample yields some 260,000 distinct CDR3 sequences, 85% seen once. Sequences were obtained from CD8+ T cells from PBMCs. These receptor sequences come from a human donor with multiple sclerosis.

The chain recombines TRBV5-6 with TRBJ2-6; 8 nucleotides line up with TRBD1. This CDR3 has 16 residues. Germline trimming cut 7 bases from V and 0 bases from J; bases unmatched to any gene: 6. Germline loops: CDR1 SGHDT, CDR2 YYEEEE. CDR3 nucleotides: TGTGCCAGCGCGGACAGGGACCACTCTGGGGCCAACGTCCTGACTTTC. This codes for CASADRDHSGANVLTF.

CDR3 in amino acids: CASSEGAGVNTEAFF. CDR3 DNA sequence: TGTGCCAGCAGTGAAGGGGCGGGAGTAAACACTGAAGCTTTCTTT. The rearrangement links TRBV6-1 to TRBJ1-1; D is uncertain. Between the trimmed V and J ends, which lost 1 base and 2 bases, there was a span of 11 bases. The CDR3 is made up of 15 amino acids. Germline V gene sequence: CDR1 MNHNS, CDR2 SASEGT.

The genes are TRBV12-3 or TRBV12-4 and TRBJ1-1; 7 nucleotides align to TRBD1. This CDR3 has 12 amino acids. With 1 base clipped from V and 10 bases from J, the junction kept 3 bases outside the gene matches. The CDR3 nucleotides are TGTGCCAGCAGTTTAGGTAACAGGGGAGCTTTCTTT. It encodes CASSLGNRGAFF.

The chain's CDR3 is CASREGVYGYTF. The CDR3 DNA is TGTGCCAGCAGGGAGGGAGTCTATGGCTACACCTTC. V and J are TRBV9 and TRBJ1-2; D not certain. V lost 5 bases and J 4 bases, leaving 9 bases between the germline ends. The CDR3 runs 12 residues. CDR1 and CDR2 (germline): SGDLS, YYNGEE.

The chain recombines TRBV2 with TRBJ1-4, with unresolved D. The germline V gene encodes CDR1 SNHLY and CDR2 FYNNEI. The CDR3 has 14 amino acids. V gave up 6 bases and J gave up 5 bases, with 13 bases separating them. The CDR3 reads CASRAGPANEKLFF. The CDR3 region has the DNA TGTGCCAGCAGGGCCGGGCCAGCAAATGAAAAACTGTTTTTT. Complete variable domain (other parts from reference TRBV2 and TRBJ1-4): EPEVTQTPSHQVTQMGQEVILRCVPISNHLYFYWYRQILGQKVEFLVSFYNNEISEKSEIFDDQFSVERPDGSNFTLKIRSTKLEDSAMYFCASRAGPANEKLFFGSGTQLSVL.

The chain links TRBV6-1 to TRBJ2-5; D unclear. V lost 2 bases to trimming and J lost 3 bases, with 7 bases between them. The V gene's germline CDR1 is MNHNS and CDR2 SASEGT. This CDR3 comprises 13 residues. CDR3 DNA: TGTGCCAGCAGTGAATATAGAAAAGAGACCCAGTACTTC. Protein: CASSEYRKETQYF.

The genes are TRBV20-1 and TRBJ1-1; unclear D gene. Trimming took 0 bases from V and 4 from J, leaving 6 bases between them. The CDR3 totals 12 residues. Germline V gene sequence: CDR1 DFQATT, CDR2 SNEGSKA (reference sequence). CDR3 nucleotides: TGCAGTGCTAGAGAACACAGCACTGAAGCTTTCTTT. It yields the protein CSAREHSTEAFF.

The chain links TRBV19 to TRBJ2-2; D not resolved. Germline lookup yields CDR1 LNHDA and CDR2 SQIVND (reference sequence). The V and J ends lost 5 bases and 7 bases respectively, with 11 bases between them. There are 13 residues in the CDR3. CDR3 protein: CASSVKYGGELFF. CDR3 DNA: TGTGCCAGTAGTGTTAAGTATGGCGGGGAGCTGTTTTTT.

V usage is TRBV29-1 and J usage is TRBJ1-1; D not resolved. Trimming left V 4 bases short and J 7 bases short, with 10 bases between. CDR1 SQVTM and CDR2 ANQGSEA come from the germline V gene. The CDR3 sequence is 11 residues long. The CDR3 DNA follows: TGCAGCGTTGTTCAGAAAGGTGAAGCTTTCTTT. This encodes CSVVQKGEAFF.

V gene TRBV28 combines with J gene TRBJ2-7; D is possibly TRBD1 or TRBD2 (5 bases each). Trimming stripped 7 bases from V and 1 base from J, with 11 bases between. The CDR3 runs 13 residues. The V gene's germline CDR1 is MDHEN and CDR2 SYDVKM. The CDR3 DNA is TGTGCCAGCATGGGACCTCCTTCCTACGAGCAGTACTTC. It is translated as CASMGPPSYEQYF.

J is TRBJ1-5 and V is TRBV27; D gene ambiguous. Between the trimmed V and J ends, which lost 3 bases and 1 base, there was a span of 7 bases. This CDR3 has 14 residues. CDR1 is MNHEY and CDR2 is SMNVEV in the germline V gene (reference sequence). The CDR3 sequence is CASSLFRSNQPQHF. The CDR3 region has the DNA TGTGCCAGCAGTTTGTTTAGAAGCAATCAGCCCCAGCATTTT.

The J gene is TRBJ2-7, the V gene TRBV28; D may be TRBD1 (5 bases). Germline CDR1 reads MDHEN; CDR2 reads SYDVKM. The V end was cut by 7 bases, the J end by 2 bases, with 12 bases between. The CDR3 loop spans 13 amino acids. This chain's CDR3 is CASTAPRAYEQYF. CDR3 bases: TGTGCCAGCACTGCCCCCAGGGCCTACGAGCAGTACTTC. Drawing the rest from reference TRBV28 and TRBJ2-7, the complete variable domain is DVKVTQSSRYLVKRTGEKVFLECVQDMDHENMFWYRQDPGLGLRLIYFSYDVKMKEKGDIPEGYSVSREKKERFSLILESASTNQTSMYLCASTAPRAYEQYFGPGTRLTVT.

Remarks on this clonotype: One end of the junction fails to match germline, which may point to a read error. J is TRBJ2-7 and V is TRBV27; 12 bases line up with TRBD2. Germline values: CDR1 MNHEY, CDR2 SMNVEV (reference sequence). The CDR3 loop spans 14 amino acids. CDR3 sequence reads: CASSLRGLAGPPDF. CDR3 sequence (DNA): TGTGCCAGCAGTTTAAGGGGACTAGCGGGCCCTCCAGACTTC.

The chain is built from TRBV7-9 and TRBJ1-3; D is unresolved. Trimming cost V 1 base and J 0 bases, with 10 bases left between them. The CDR3 runs to 16 residues. Germline-derived CDR1 and CDR2 are SEHNR and FQNEAQ (reference sequence). The CDR3 sequence: CASSLVGRDSGNTIYF. The CDR3 DNA is TGTGCCAGCAGCTTAGTCGGCAGAGACTCTGGAAACACCATATATTTT.

CDR3 amino acids: CASSRGVPYEQYF. CDR3 sequence (DNA): TGTGCCAGCAGCCGGGGGGTCCCTTACGAGCAGTACTTC. This chain uses TRBV27 with TRBJ2-7, with 7 positions matching TRBD2. This CDR3 is 13 amino acids long. With 6 bases clipped from V and 4 bases from J, the junction kept 6 bases outside the gene matches. In germline, CDR1 is MNHEY, CDR2 SMNVEV (reference sequence).

This clonotype was counted a few times. The genes are TRBV6-5 and TRBJ1-1; D uncertain. Between the trimmed V and J ends, which lost 2 bases and 0 bases, there was a span of 7 bases. Germline CDR1 is MNHEY and CDR2 is SVGAGI. This CDR3 spans 14 amino acids. The CDR3 sequence is CASSYQDLNTEAFF. In DNA, the CDR3 is TGTGCCAGCAGTTACCAGGACTTGAACACTGAAGCTTTCTTT.

The V call is TRBV7-3, the J call TRBJ2-1, with TRBD1 identical over 9 bases. This CDR3 has 19 residues. Germline V gene data show CDR1 as SGHTA and CDR2 as FQGTGA. V trimming: 5 bases; J trimming: 7 bases; junction bases outside the gene matches: 21. This CDR3 reads CASSHPVPVPWGQGNEQFF. CDR3 in DNA: TGTGCCAGCAGCCACCCCGTTCCTGTGCCGTGGGGACAGGGAAATGAGCAGTTCTTC. Drawing the rest from reference TRBV7-3 and TRBJ2-1, the complete variable domain is GAGVSQTPSNKVTEKGKYVELRCDPISGHTALYWYRQSLGQGPEFLIYFQGTGAADDSGLPNDRFFAVRPEGSVSTLKIQRTERGDSAVYLCASSHPVPVPWGQGNEQFFGPGTRLTVL.

The sample holds a few counts of this clonotype. The chain couples TRBV6-5 to TRBJ2-4, with a weak D call TRBD2 (5 bases). V gave up 3 bases and J gave up 5 bases, with 14 bases separating them. Looked up from germline, CDR1 is MNHEY and CDR2 is SVGAGI. The CDR3 is made up of 15 amino acids. The DNA for the CDR3 is TGTGCCAGCAGTTATGAGGGCTTCGTGGAAAACATTCAGTACTTC. Its translation: CASSYEGFVENIQYF.

V gene TRBV12-3 or TRBV12-4 combines with J gene TRBJ2-3, with 9 nucleotides matching TRBD1. This CDR3 contains 15 residues. The trim removed 6 bases at V and 6 bases at J, leaving 10 bases unmatched. CDR3 in DNA: TGTGCCAGCAGGGCCGGGACAGGGTTATTCGATACGCAGTATTTT. It yields the protein CASRAGTGLFDTQYF.

The chain couples TRBV19 to TRBJ2-2; D perhaps matches TRBD2 (5 bases). The germline V gene has CDR1 LNHDA and CDR2 SQIVND (reference sequence). This CDR3 has 16 residues. V was clipped by 5 bases and J by 4 bases, with 17 bases between them. The CDR3, as DNA: TGTGCCAGTAGTTTTCGGGGAAGAGGGTTCACCGGGGAGCTGTTTTTT. Amino acid sequence: CASSFRGRGFTGELFF.

The chain employs TRBV5-1 and TRBJ2-5, with D possibly being TRBD1 (5 bases). The V end lost 2 bases, the J end lost 2 bases, and 13 bases lay between the germline ends. In germline, CDR1 is SGHRS, CDR2 YFSETQ. This CDR3 has 15 residues. CDR3 region: CASSFSRVFQETQYF. DNA of the CDR3: TGCGCCAGCAGCTTCTCCAGGGTGTTTCAAGAGACCCAGTACTTC.

The genes are TRBV3-1 and TRBJ2-7, with D hard to call. CDR3 length: 18 residues. V lost 0 bases and J 0 bases, leaving 18 bases between the germline ends. Germline assignment: CDR1 LGHDT and CDR2 YNNKEL (reference sequence). The CDR3: CASSQDPLQRSLSYEQYF. CDR3 sequence (DNA): TGTGCCAGCAGCCAAGACCCCCTCCAGCGTAGCCTCTCCTACGAGCAGTACTTC.